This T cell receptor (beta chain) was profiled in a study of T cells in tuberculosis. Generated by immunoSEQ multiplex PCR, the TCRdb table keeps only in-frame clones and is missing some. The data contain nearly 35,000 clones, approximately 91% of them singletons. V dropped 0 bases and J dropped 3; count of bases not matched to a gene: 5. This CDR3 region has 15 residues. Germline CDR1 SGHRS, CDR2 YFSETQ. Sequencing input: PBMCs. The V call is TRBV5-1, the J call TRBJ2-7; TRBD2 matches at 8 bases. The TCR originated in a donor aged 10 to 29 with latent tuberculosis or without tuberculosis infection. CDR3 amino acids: CASSLVVSGIYEQYF. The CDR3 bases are TGCGCCAGCAGCTTGGTTGTTAGCGGGATCTACGAGCAGTACTTC.